The next 22 T cell receptor beta chains were all read from a single sample in a study of T cell responses to AZD1222 COVID-19 vaccine. The table came from immunoSEQ multiplex PCR; TCRdb's copy has only in-frame clones and leaves some out. In the table there are under 100,000 clones, 92% of which are singletons. Material: peripheral blood, obtained on day 0 of MenACWY control vaccination. All receptors derive from an adult in good health.

The genes are TRBV28 and TRBJ2-1; maybe TRBD1 (5 bases). The CDR3 contains 12 residues. Trimming stripped 7 bases from V and 9 bases from J, with 13 bases between. Per the germline V gene, CDR1 is MDHEN and CDR2 is SYDVKM. CDR3 sequence: CASTQQVGEQFF. The CDR3 DNA is TGTGCCAGCACCCAACAGGTTGGTGAGCAGTTCTTC.

The V call is TRBV5-1, the J call TRBJ2-1; D perhaps matches TRBD1 (5 bases). This CDR3 contains 13 residues. Trimming removed 0 bases at V and 7 bases at J, with 8 bases between. Germline CDR1 reads SGHRS; CDR2 reads YFSETQ. The CDR3 DNA is TGCGCCAGCAGCTTGGGGACAAATAATGAGCAGTTCTTC. As protein: CASSLGTNNEQFF.

The CDR3 bases are TGTGCCAGCAGTCGATTAGCGGAGAGTCAAGAGACCCAGTACTTC. Residues: CASSRLAESQETQYF. The chain is built from TRBV7-9 and TRBJ2-5, with D possibly being TRBD2 (6 bases). CDR1 is SEHNR, CDR2 FQNEAQ, per germline (reference sequence). The length of the CDR3 is 15 residues. V was cut by 6 bases and J by 2 bases, with 16 bases left in between.

The V gene is TRBV5-5, the J gene TRBJ2-3; 9 bases match TRBD2. V shed 1 base, J shed 7 bases, and the junction held 16 bases outside the gene matches. The CDR3 is 18 residues long. CDR1 is SGHKS and CDR2 is YYEKEE in the germline V gene (reference sequence). The CDR3 loop reads CASSLWSSGTSFMNTQYF. For the CDR3, the DNA is TGTGCCAGCAGCTTGTGGTCTAGCGGGACGTCTTTTATGAATACGCAGTATTTT.

V is TRBV9 and J is TRBJ2-4; the match to TRBD2 covers 10 bases. CDR3 size: 14 residues. The V segment lost 0 bases and the J segment 6 bases; nucleotides outside the gene matches: 0. Germline V gene data show CDR1 as SGDLS and CDR2 as YYNGEE. As DNA, the CDR3 is TGTGCCAGCAGCGTAGCTAGCGGGGGAAACATTCAGTACTTC. Protein sequence: CASSVASGGNIQYF. The whole variable domain, filled in from reference TRBV9 and TRBJ2-4, reads DSGVTQTPKHLITATGQRVTLRCSPRSGDLSVYWYQQSLDQGLQFLIQYYNGEERAKGNILERFSAQQFPDLHSELNLSSLELGDSALYFCASSVASGGNIQYFGAGTRLSVL.

The gene calls are TRBV9 and TRBJ1-3, with unresolved D. This CDR3 has 14 amino acids. Germline V gene sequence: CDR1 SGDLS, CDR2 YYNGEE. V dropped 0 bases and J dropped 0 bases, with 4 bases sitting between them. CDR3 sequence (DNA): TGTGCCAGCAGCGTAGCCAGCTCTGGAAACACCATATATTTT. Its translation is CASSVASSGNTIYF.

This clone appeared once. The chain is built from TRBV18 and TRBJ2-3; 10 bases line up with TRBD1. CDR1 is KGHSH, CDR2 LQKENI, per germline. After removal of 3 bases from V and 5 bases from J, the junction contained 11 bases not matched to a gene. The CDR3 consists of 17 residues. In nucleotides, the CDR3 is TGTGCCAGCTCACCGCTCCGGGACAGGGGAACAGGAGATACGCAGTATTTT. Its protein product is CASSPLRDRGTGDTQYF.

This clone appeared a single time. The CDR3 DNA is TGTGCCAGCTCACCATACCCCCAATTGTCGTCTAACTATGGCTACACCTTC. This encodes CASSPYPQLSSNYGYTF. The chain links TRBV18 to TRBJ1-2; D is undetermined. This CDR3 is built from 17 residues. V was clipped by 2 bases and J by 0 bases, with 16 bases between them. CDR1 KGHSH and CDR2 LQKENI come from the germline V gene.

The genes are TRBV18 and TRBJ2-1; D is uncertain. The length of the CDR3 is 12 residues. Germline assignment: CDR1 KGHSH and CDR2 LQKENI. Between the trimmed V and J ends, which lost 3 bases and 9 bases, there was a span of 9 bases. In nucleotides, the CDR3 is TGTGCCAGCTCACCGCTAGGAACTGAGCAGTTCTTC. It codes for CASSPLGTEQFF.

The chain carries TRBV6-5 and TRBJ1-5; the D is unclear. Per germline, CDR1 MNHEY and CDR2 SVGAGI. The ends were cut back, 8 bases at V and 9 bases at J, with 17 bases in the middle. This CDR3 is built from 13 residues. The chain's CDR3 is CASAPQTEWPQHF. For the CDR3, the DNA is TGTGCCAGCGCTCCGCAGACCGAATGGCCCCAGCATTTT.

This chain joins TRBV18 and TRBJ1-5; D gene uncertain. CDR3 length: 14 amino acids. Per germline, CDR1 KGHSH and CDR2 LQKENI. Deletions cut 6 bases from V and 6 bases from J, with 15 bases between. This chain's CDR3 is CASSKEGPPQPQHF. The CDR3 coding sequence is TGTGCCAGCTCCAAGGAGGGCCCCCCTCAGCCCCAGCATTTT.

V and J are TRBV4-3 and TRBJ1-2; 9 nucleotides align to TRBD1. Germline V gives CDR1 LGHNA, CDR2 YSLEER. This CDR3 contains 16 residues. With V trimmed by 1 base and J by 4 bases, 7 bases remained unmatched. CDR3 bases: TGCGCCAGCAGCCAAGCGGGACAGGGAATAGGCTATGGCTACACCTTC. Amino acids: CASSQAGQGIGYGYTF.

The genes are TRBV28 and TRBJ1-4; 8 positions agree with TRBD1. J gave up 8 bases and V 9 bases, and 5 bases lay outside the gene matches. Germline V gene lookup returns CDR1 MDHEN and CDR2 SYDVKM. This CDR3 region has 12 residues. This chain's CDR3 is CASQGAQEKLFF. The CDR3 region has the DNA TGTGCCAGTCAGGGGGCGCAGGAAAAACTGTTTTTT.

The gene calls are TRBV19 and TRBJ2-2; weak D call: TRBD1 (5 bases). The V gene's germline CDR1 is LNHDA and CDR2 SQIVND (reference sequence). V was pared by 3 bases and J by 0 bases, with 11 bases between. This CDR3 has 16 amino acids. The CDR3 region has the DNA TGTGCCAGTAGTATCAGACAGCAATCGAACACCGGGGAGCTGTTTTTT. It encodes CASSIRQQSNTGELFF.

There are a few counts of this clone. This sequence joins TRBV27 and TRBJ2-7, with D unclear. The CDR3 has 13 amino acids. V gave up 3 bases and J gave up 0 bases, with 6 bases separating them. Per the germline V gene, CDR1 is MNHEY and CDR2 is SMNVEV (reference sequence). The DNA of the CDR3 is TGTGCCAGCAGTTTGGGGTACTCCTACGAGCAGTACTTC. It codes for CASSLGYSYEQYF.

This clone is labeled medium-sized. Other DNA sequences in this sample translate to the same CDR3. The V call is TRBV9, the J call TRBJ2-7, with D unclear. Per the germline V gene, CDR1 is SGDLS and CDR2 is YYNGEE. The V end lost 4 bases, the J end lost 0 bases, and 8 bases lay between the germline ends. The CDR3 totals 13 residues. The DNA for the CDR3 is TGTGCCAGCAGCCCCGACGGCTCCTACGAGCAGTACTTC. It is translated as CASSPDGSYEQYF.

V gene TRBV5-5 combines with J gene TRBJ2-7; 7 nucleotides align to TRBD1. Germline lookup yields CDR1 SGHKS and CDR2 YYEKEE (reference sequence). Trimming took 5 bases from V and 4 from J; bases not matched to a gene: 12. The CDR3 is made up of 15 amino acids. CDR3 DNA: TGTGCCAGCAGACCTATAGGGGGACAGTATTACGAGCAGTACTTC. This sequence encodes CASRPIGGQYYEQYF.

This clone was seen a single time. The rearrangement uses TRBV19 and TRBJ1-2; the match to TRBD1 covers 7 bases. The germline V gene encodes CDR1 LNHDA and CDR2 SQIVND (reference sequence). This CDR3 is built from 17 residues. Unmatched junction bases numbered 18, after V lost 5 bases and J lost 6 bases. CDR3 bases: TGTGCCAGTAGTCCGCCCTTCCCCAGGACAGGAAGAGATGGCTACACCTTC. Translation: CASSPPFPRTGRDGYTF. Full variable domain (outside the CDR3, taken from reference TRBV19 and TRBJ1-2): DGGITQSPKYLFRKEGQNVTLSCEQNLNHDAMYWYRQDPGQGLRLIYYSQIVNDFQKGDIAEGYSVSREKKESFPLTVTSAQKNPTAFYLCASSPPFPRTGRDGYTFGSGTRLTVV.

This sequence joins TRBV27 and TRBJ1-4; D is uncertain. Trimming stripped 5 bases from V and 7 bases from J, with 14 bases between. Germline V gives CDR1 MNHEY, CDR2 SMNVEV (reference sequence). CDR3 size: 14 residues. CDR3 DNA sequence: TGTGCCAGCAGTAAAGAAGGGTTTGGTGAAAAACTGTTTTTT. Its protein product is CASSKEGFGEKLFF. Combining the CDR3 with reference TRBV27 and TRBJ1-4 gives the whole variable domain EAQVTQNPRYLITVTGKKLTVTCSQNMNHEYMSWYRQDPGLGLRQIYYSMNVEVTDKGDVPEGYKVSRKEKRNFPLILESPSPNQTSLYFCASSKEGFGEKLFFGSGTQLSVL.

In DNA form, the CDR3 reads TGTGCCAGCAGCTGGCAGAATCAGCCCCAGCATTTT. Protein: CASSWQNQPQHF. The genes are TRBV7-2 and TRBJ1-5; D gene uncertain. V was pared by 4 bases and J by 4 bases, with 5 bases between. The germline gives CDR1 SGHTA, CDR2 FQGNSA. CDR3 length: 12 residues.

The chain carries TRBV28 and TRBJ2-7, with D hard to call. This CDR3 is 14 amino acids long. CDR1 MDHEN and CDR2 SYDVKM come from the germline V gene. Trimming shortened V by 7 bases and J by 0 bases, and 13 bases separated the two germline ends. This CDR3 reads CASITPGGSYEQYF. The DNA for the CDR3 is TGTGCCAGCATCACCCCGGGCGGCTCCTACGAGCAGTACTTC.

This chain connects TRBV12-3 or TRBV12-4 to TRBJ2-4; D not certain. This CDR3 spans 13 amino acids. V was pared by 2 bases and J by 0 bases, with 2 bases between. The CDR3 bases are TGTGCCAGCAGTTTACTAGCCAAAAACATTCAGTACTTC. Encoded protein: CASSLLAKNIQYF.